One T cell receptor beta chain is described in this entry. The junction departs from the called germline gene at one end, perhaps through a read error. The data belong to a study of T cells in tumors after PD-1 blockade. Whole-study context: Prior checkpoint blockade, systemic immunosuppressant use, or anti-cancer therapy within 4 weeks excluded patients. Each patient got pembrolizumab 200 mg every 3 weeks or cemiplimab 350 mg every 2 weeks. Some patients also took daily vismodegib 150 mg during anti-PD-1 treatment. On average, peripheral blood gave 110,000 or so TCR templates and under 40,000 unique clonotypes.

TCRdb keeps only in-frame clones here, not all; method: immunoSEQ multiplex PCR. The profile shows approximately 60,000 clones, approximately 79% of them singletons. This CDR3 region has 18 residues. CDR1 and CDR2 (germline): SGHTA, FQGNSA. Sequences were derived from PBMCs, sampled after anti-PD-1 treatment. This rearrangement joins TRBV7-2 to TRBJ2-2, with D maybe TRBD2 (7 bases). This clonotype was obtained from a human donor with basal cell carcinoma. The CDR3 region has the DNA TGTCCCAGCAGCTTAGTATTAGGTGGGGGGGCGGTCACCGGGGAGCTGTTTTTT. As protein: CPSSLVLGGGAVTGELFF. The full variable domain, its missing parts supplied by reference TRBV7-2 and TRBJ2-2, is GAGVSQSPSNKVTEKGKDVELRCDPISGHTALYWYRQSLGQGLEFLIYFQGNSAPDKSGLPSDRFSAERTGGSVSTLTIQRTQQEDSAVYLCPSSLVLGGGAVTGELFFGEGSRLTVL.